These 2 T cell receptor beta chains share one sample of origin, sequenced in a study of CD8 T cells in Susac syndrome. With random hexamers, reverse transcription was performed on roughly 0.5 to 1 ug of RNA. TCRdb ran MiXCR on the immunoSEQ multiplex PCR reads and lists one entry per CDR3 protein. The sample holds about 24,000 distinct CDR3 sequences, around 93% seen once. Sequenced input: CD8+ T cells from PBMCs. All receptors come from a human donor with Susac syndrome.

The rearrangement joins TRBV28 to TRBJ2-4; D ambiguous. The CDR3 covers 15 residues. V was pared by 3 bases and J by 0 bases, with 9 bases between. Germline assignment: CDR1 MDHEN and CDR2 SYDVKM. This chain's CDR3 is CASSLTPSAKNIQYF. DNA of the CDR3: TGTGCCAGCAGTTTGACCCCCTCAGCCAAAAACATTCAGTACTTC.

For the CDR3, the DNA is TGCGCCAGCAGCCATTGGCGGGGGGGCACAGATACGCAGTATTTT. The encoded protein is CASSHWRGGTDTQYF. The rearrangement joins TRBV4-3 to TRBJ2-3, with 8 bases lining up with TRBD2. CDR1 is LGHNA and CDR2 is YSLEER in the germline V gene. The CDR3 spans 15 residues. The J segment lost 1 base and the V segment lost 3 bases, leaving 3 bases of the junction unmatched.